Shown below are 25 T cell receptor beta chains from a single sample sequenced in a study of control samples from healthy donors and cancer patients. The data were produced by immunoSEQ multiplex PCR, yet TCRdb's version contains in-frame clones alone and is incomplete. The sample consists of about 86,000 clones, approximately 95% of them appearing once. The specimen was blood. The receptors shown here come from a woman aged 25 to 39 in good health.

The gene calls are TRBV29-1 and TRBJ2-7, with D possibly being TRBD1 (5 bases). The ends were cut back, 5 bases at V and 1 base at J, with 12 bases in the middle. CDR1 is SQVTM and CDR2 is ANQGSEA in the germline V gene. The CDR3 has 13 residues. CDR3 sequence: CSVKGDESYEQYF. The CDR3 DNA sequence: TGCAGCGTTAAAGGGGATGAATCCTACGAGCAGTACTTC.

CDR3 in DNA: TGTGCCAGCAGCTTAGGCGCTGAAGCTTTCTTT. Translated: CASSLGAEAFF. The rearrangement links TRBV5-6 to TRBJ1-1; D is unclear. Germline V lookup: CDR1 SGHDT, CDR2 YYEEEE. CDR3 size: 11 residues. Trimming removed 2 bases from V and 6 bases from J, with 5 bases in between.

The chain couples TRBV24-1 to TRBJ2-2; no firm D call. The length of the CDR3 is 15 residues. Germline V gene data show CDR1 as KGHDR and CDR2 as SFDVKD. V gave up 5 bases and J gave up 5 bases, with 14 bases separating them. CDR3 nucleotides: TGTGCCACCAGTGGGAGTAGAGAAATAACCGGGGAGCTGTTTTTT. This encodes CATSGSREITGELFF.

The chain carries TRBV11-3 and TRBJ2-7; D gene ambiguous. Germline CDR1 SGHNT, CDR2 YENEEA. Trimming cost V 3 bases and J 0 bases, with 3 bases left between them. CDR3 length: 12 residues. CDR3 DNA sequence: TGTGCCAGCAGCTTTGGCTCCTACGAGCAGTACTTC. It specifies CASSFGSYEQYF.

V usage is TRBV10-3 and J usage is TRBJ2-2; 7 nucleotides line up with TRBD1. This CDR3 is built from 14 residues. Germline V CDR1 and CDR2: ENHRY, SYGVKD. V gave up 10 bases and J gave up 0 bases; unmatched junction bases: 5. DNA of the CDR3: TGTGCCACGGTGGGACAGACGAACACCGGGGAGCTGTTTTTT. It specifies CATVGQTNTGELFF.

This chain links TRBV30 with TRBJ1-4; a weak D match, TRBD1 (5 bases). Trimming shortened V by 2 bases and J by 8 bases, and 9 bases separated the two germline ends. Germline CDR1 is GTSNPN and CDR2 is SVGIG (reference sequence). This CDR3 is 12 amino acids long. CDR3 in amino acids: CAWSRGDEKLFF. The DNA of the CDR3 is TGTGCCTGGAGTCGTGGGGACGAAAAACTGTTTTTT.

This chain links TRBV2 with TRBJ1-5, with TRBD1 matching over 12 bases. The germline CDR1 and CDR2 sequences are SNHLY and FYNNEI. Trimming cost V 7 bases and J 5 bases; bases outside gene matches: 6. CDR3 size: 15 residues. DNA for the CDR3: TGTGCCAGCATGCGGGACAGGGGGCCCCATCAGCCCCAGCATTTT. Translated, it gives CASMRDRGPHQPQHF.

The chain couples TRBV15 to TRBJ1-2, with unresolved D. The CDR3 runs to 15 residues. Germline CDR1 and CDR2: LNHNV and YYDKDF (reference sequence). The ends were cut back, 5 bases at V and 7 bases at J, with 20 bases in the middle. The CDR3 nucleotides are TGTGCCACCAGCGGATCCCCGGAGGGAGTCGGTGGCTACACCTTC. It encodes CATSGSPEGVGGYTF.

V usage is TRBV27 and J usage is TRBJ2-2, with D perhaps matching TRBD1 (6 bases). Trimming left V 5 bases short and J 7 bases short, with 14 bases between. The germline V gene encodes CDR1 MNHEY and CDR2 SMNVEV (reference sequence). The CDR3 covers 14 residues. This CDR3 reads CASSPDRLFGELFF. CDR3 nucleotide sequence: TGTGCCAGCAGTCCGGACAGATTATTCGGGGAGCTGTTTTTT.

This chain uses TRBV9 with TRBJ1-2; D gene unclear. The germline CDR1 and CDR2 sequences are SGDLS and YYNGEE. The ends were cut back, 0 bases at V and 3 bases at J, with 9 bases in the middle. CDR3 length equals 14 residues. CDR3 amino acids: CASSVAAEDYGYTF. CDR3 coding DNA: TGTGCCAGCAGCGTAGCGGCCGAGGACTATGGCTACACCTTC.

The gene calls are TRBV5-1 and TRBJ1-1; no clear D. This CDR3 spans 11 amino acids. Germline values: CDR1 SGHRS, CDR2 YFSETQ. V lost 5 bases and J 4 bases, leaving 6 bases between the germline ends. The CDR3 protein is CASREGTEAFF. CDR3 bases: TGCGCCAGCAGGGAAGGCACTGAAGCTTTCTTT.

CDR3 in DNA: TGTGCCAGCAGCTTATCGTTTCAGCCTCAGGGCTACACCTTC. Residues: CASSLSFQPQGYTF. The chain joins TRBV7-2 to TRBJ1-2; no clear D. The CDR3 has 14 amino acids. Trimming pared 2 bases from V and 8 bases from J, leaving 15 bases between. Germline CDR1 is SGHTA and CDR2 is FQGNSA.

This chain uses TRBV24-1 with TRBJ1-2; no clear D gene. Germline values: CDR1 KGHDR, CDR2 SFDVKD. The CDR3 runs to 14 residues. V lost 2 bases and J 2 bases, leaving 8 bases between the germline ends. CDR3 loop: CATSDSTRNYGYTF. DNA for the CDR3: TGTGCCACCAGTGATTCCACAAGGAACTATGGCTACACCTTC.

V and J are TRBV5-1 and TRBJ1-4; D gene uncertain. This CDR3 has 15 amino acids. Trimming cost V 4 bases and J 0 bases, with 10 bases left between them. Germline V gene sequence: CDR1 SGHRS, CDR2 YFSETQ. In nucleotides, the CDR3 is TGCGCCAGCAGCCCCCCGGGCGCAACTAATGAAAAACTGTTTTTT. Residues: CASSPPGATNEKLFF.

In the case of this clone: Sequence at one end of the junction differs from germline and may be a read error. This chain joins TRBV14 and TRBJ1-1; a possible D gene is TRBD1 (6 bases). Germline V CDR1 and CDR2: SGHDN, FVKESK. The CDR3 is 13 amino acids. The CDR3 DNA reads as TGTGCCAGCAGGCAAGGACAGTGGACTGAAGCTTTCTTT. Its translation is CASRQGQWTEAFF.

The V and J genes are TRBV4-1 and TRBJ1-2, with a possible D match to TRBD1 (6 bases). CDR1 and CDR2 from the germline V gene are MGHRA and YSYEKL. Between the trimmed V and J ends, which lost 5 bases and 8 bases, there was a span of 18 bases. CDR3 length: 14 residues. The CDR3 DNA reads as TGCGCCAGCAGCGACAACCAGAACAGGGAGGGCTACACCTTC. Its translation: CASSDNQNREGYTF.

This chain joins TRBV28 and TRBJ1-1; 7 bases line up with TRBD1. V gave up 4 bases and J gave up 1 base; unmatched junction bases: 3. The CDR3 is 14 amino acids. CDR1 is MDHEN and CDR2 is SYDVKM in the germline V gene. CDR3 sequence: CASSSGQPNTEAFF. For the CDR3, the DNA is TGTGCCAGCAGTTCGGGACAGCCGAACACTGAAGCTTTCTTT.

The table lists this clone with a few counts. The rearrangement joins TRBV30 to TRBJ1-1; D is perhaps TRBD1 (5 bases). Germline V gives CDR1 GTSNPN, CDR2 SVGIG (reference sequence). V lost 4 bases and J 7 bases, leaving 16 bases between the germline ends. The CDR3 sequence is 13 residues long. CDR3 residues: CAWNDRFGLEAFF. The CDR3 DNA reads TGTGCCTGGAACGACAGATTCGGCCTTGAAGCTTTCTTT. Full variable domain (missing parts from reference TRBV30 and TRBJ1-1): SQTIHQWPATLVQPVGSPLSLECTVEGTSNPNLYWYRQAAGRGLQLLFYSVGIGQISSEVPQNLSASRPQDRQFILSSKKLLLSDSGFYLCAWNDRFGLEAFFGQGTRLTVV.

The rearrangement joins TRBV18 to TRBJ2-1; TRBD2 aligns across 11 bases. The germline CDR1 and CDR2 sequences are KGHSH and LQKENI. The CDR3 contains 16 residues. The junction had 4 bases not matched to a gene; V was cut back by 0 bases and J by 6 bases. CDR3 nucleotides: TGTGCCAGCTCACCACCCACTAGCGGGGGTAGCAATGAGCAGTTCTTC. Translating gives CASSPPTSGGSNEQFF.

The sample holds a few counts of this clone. The gene calls are TRBV6-1 and TRBJ1-5; D is perhaps TRBD1 (5 bases). This CDR3 spans 16 amino acids. Germline V gene sequence: CDR1 MNHNS, CDR2 SASEGT. V lost 3 bases and J lost 0, with 12 bases in between. The CDR3 region has the DNA TGTGCCAGCAGTGATAAGGGGAGGTATAGCAATCAGCCCCAGCATTTT. This translates into CASSDKGRYSNQPQHF.

The chain has TRBV14 and TRBJ1-3; the D is unclear. The V end was cut by 1 base, the J end by 4 bases, with 11 bases between. This CDR3 has 15 residues. Germline CDR1 reads SGHDN; CDR2 reads FVKESK. CDR3 nucleotides: TGTGCCAGCAGCCAAGGGAAGTCGGGGGGAAACACCATATATTTT. As protein: CASSQGKSGGNTIYF.

This clone was seen just once. The rearrangement joins TRBV7-8 to TRBJ1-3; D gene uncertain. The CDR3 loop spans 14 amino acids. CDR1 is SGHVS, CDR2 FQNEAQ, per germline. The V end lost 0 bases, the J end lost 1 base, and 4 bases lay between the germline ends. CDR3 in DNA: TGTGCCAGCAGCTTAGCAGGATCTGGAAACACCATATATTTT. Translation gives CASSLAGSGNTIYF.

This rearrangement joins TRBV4-2 to TRBJ1-5; 11 positions match TRBD1. V lost 3 bases and J lost 4; bases outside the gene matches: 2. The CDR3 contains 15 residues. Germline V lookup: CDR1 LGHNA, CDR2 YNFKEQ. The CDR3 DNA reads as TGTGCCAGCAGCCATGGGACAGGGGGGAATCAGCCCCAGCATTTT. This encodes CASSHGTGGNQPQHF.

This chain joins TRBV13 and TRBJ1-2; 9 bases are shared with TRBD1. J was trimmed by 9 bases and V by 1 base; bases with no gene match: 6. Per the germline V gene, CDR1 is PRHDT and CDR2 is FYEKMQ (reference sequence). There are 14 residues in the CDR3. CDR3 residues: CASSLVGTGYRYTF. The DNA of the CDR3 is TGTGCCAGCAGCTTAGTCGGGACAGGGTACCGCTACACCTTC.

The rearrangement joins TRBV3-1 (or the pseudogene TRBV3-2) to TRBJ2-1, with 15 bases fitting TRBD2. Looked up from germline, CDR1 is LGHDT and CDR2 is YNNKEL (reference sequence). Unmatched junction bases numbered 4, after V lost 3 bases and J lost 7 bases. There are 16 residues in the CDR3. CDR3 DNA sequence: TGTGCCAGCAGCCAGGGACTAGCGGGAGGTATGAATGAGCAGTTCTTC. This codes for CASSQGLAGGMNEQFF.